This is a list of T cell receptor beta chains from one sample in a study of shared clonotypes between healthy human individuals. TCRdb keeps only in-frame clones here, not all; method: immunoSEQ multiplex PCR. Of about 680,000 clones in the sample, around two thirds were seen once. Material: memory CD4+ T cells sorted from blood. Receptor source: a woman aged 25 to 39 in good health. Each CDR3 is given with its conserved first and last residue. The D gene is left open where the match is weak. Rows give clone size only sometimes, using once, few, many, or a class for an expanded clone.

TRBJ2-1	-	TRBV18	TRBD2	CASSPRGGDREQFF	TGTGCCAGCTCACCACGGGGGGGAGATCGTGAGCAGTTCTTC
TRBJ1-1	-	TRBV2	-	CASSLQGKGTEAFF	TGTGCCAGCAGTTTACAGGGAAAGGGGACTGAAGCTTTCTTT
TRBJ2-1	-	TRBV18	-	CASSPQGGGYKFF	TGTGCCAGCTCACCACAGGGCGGCGGGTATAAGTTCTTC
TRBJ1-1	-	TRBV6-7	TRBD1	CASSYSDRGGRLNTEAFF	TGTGCCAGCAGTTACTCGGACAGGGGGGGTAGATTAAACACTGAAGCTTTCTTT
TRBJ2-3	-	TRBV28	-	CASSLIGEIDTQYF	TGTGCCAGCAGTTTAATCGGGGAAATAGATACGCAGTATTTT
TRBJ2-1	-	TRBV5-1	TRBD2	CASNPTSGSVAEQFF	TGCGCCAGCAACCCGACTAGCGGGAGTGTCGCTGAGCAGTTCTTC
TRBJ1-3	-	TRBV5-1	-	CASSWDTGSGNTIYF	TGCGCCAGCAGCTGGGACACTGGCTCTGGAAACACCATATATTTT
TRBJ1-5	many	TRBV4-1	-	CASSQDEGNQPQHF	TGCGCCAGCAGCCAAGACGAAGGAAATCAGCCCCAGCATTTT
TRBJ1-5	-	TRBV6-1	-	CASSRGDQPQHF	TGTGCCAGCAGTAGAGGGGATCAGCCCCAGCATTTT
TRBJ2-7	-	TRBV5-3	-	CARSSTYEQYF	TGTGCCAGAAGTTCTACCTACGAGCAGTACTTC
TRBJ2-7	-	TRBV5-1	-	CASSLTDGGEQYF	TGCGCCAGCAGCTTGACCGACGGCGGCGAGCAGTACTTC
TRBJ2-1	-	TRBV5-1	TRBD2	CASSLSSGNYNEQFF	TGCGCCAGCAGCCTTTCTAGCGGGAACTACAATGAGCAGTTCTTC
TRBJ1-1	once	TRBV5-5	TRBD1	CASSTWTGPMNTEAFF	TGTGCCAGCAGCACGTGGACAGGACCCATGAACACTGAAGCTTTCTTT
TRBJ2-1	-	TRBV7-8	TRBD2	CASSLLSQRESSEQFF	TGTGCCAGCAGCTTATTATCCCAGCGGGAGTCGAGTGAGCAGTTCTTC
TRBJ2-3	-	TRBV18	-	CASSRDTDTQYF	TGTGCCAGCTCACGGGACACAGATACGCAGTATTTT
TRBJ2-7	-	TRBV6-1	TRBD2	CASSETGAGEAMLEQYF	TGTGCCAGCAGCGAAACCGGGGCGGGAGAAGCGATGCTCGAGCAGTACTTC
TRBJ1-5	-	TRBV4-2	-	CASSQGGVGNQPQHF	TGTGCCAGCAGCCAGGGAGGGGTGGGCAATCAGCCCCAGCATTTT
TRBJ2-7	-	TRBV2	-	CASNQQGTMYEQYF	TGTGCCAGCAATCAACAGGGCACGATGTACGAGCAGTACTTC
TRBJ2-7	-	TRBV27	-	CASSRGVGLYYEQYF	TGTGCCAGCAGTCGCGGGGTGGGACTTTACTACGAGCAGTACTTC
TRBJ1-5	few	TRBV11-2	-	CASSSNPSNQPQHF	TGTGCCAGCAGCTCTAATCCAAGCAATCAGCCCCAGCATTTT
TRBJ2-7	-	TRBV28	TRBD1	CASKPTWTGFTYEQYF	TGTGCCAGCAAACCGACCTGGACAGGTTTTACCTACGAGCAGTACTTC
TRBJ1-2	-	TRBV6-5	-	CATSVGSYGYTF	TGTGCCACCTCTGTGGGTTCCTATGGCTACACCTTC
TRBJ2-7	-	TRBV30	TRBD2	CACVTSGRRTGYEQYF	TGTGCCTGTGTTACTAGCGGGAGGCGAACAGGGTACGAGCAGTACTTC
TRBJ2-7	few	TRBV25-1	TRBD2	CASTGSRGGGGEQYF	TGTGCCAGCACCGGAAGTCGCGGGGGTGGGGGCGAGCAGTACTTC
TRBJ2-5	once	TRBV5-8	-	CASSPGTDFQETQYF	TGTGCCAGCAGCCCCGGGACCGACTTCCAAGAGACCCAGTACTTC
TRBJ1-2	-	TRBV15	TRBD1	CATTPDRANYGYTF	TGTGCCACCACCCCGGACAGGGCTAACTATGGCTACACCTTC
TRBJ2-2	-	TRBV5-1	TRBD2	CASRSSIAGDNGELFF	TGCGCCAGCAGGAGCTCGATAGCGGGAGATAACGGGGAGCTGTTTTTT
TRBJ1-3	-	TRBV6-1	TRBD1	CASRTGGYGNTIYF	TGTGCCAGCCGGACAGGGGGATATGGAAACACCATATATTTT
TRBJ2-1	-	TRBV28	TRBD2	CASLSHGLDDEQFF	TGTGCCAGCCTTTCGCACGGACTAGATGATGAGCAGTTCTTC
TRBJ2-7	few	TRBV5-1	-	CASSFQGYEQYF	TGCGCCAGCAGCTTTCAGGGGTACGAGCAGTACTTC
TRBJ2-5	-	TRBV6-5	TRBD1	CASSFDPRGQETQYF	TGTGCCAGCAGTTTCGACCCTCGGGGACAGGAGACCCAGTACTTC
TRBJ2-1	-	TRBV5-1	-	CASSFRDLYNEQFF	TGCGCCAGCAGCTTTCGGGACTTGTACAATGAGCAGTTCTTC
TRBJ1-5	once	TRBV6-1	TRBD1	CASSSQGAIGQPQHF	TGTGCCAGCAGTTCACAGGGGGCAATCGGTCAGCCCCAGCATTTT
TRBJ1-1	-	TRBV5-1	-	CASRLFWTEREAFF	TGCGCCAGCAGGCTTTTTTGGACGGAGCGTGAAGCTTTCTTT
TRBJ2-1	few	TRBV2	TRBD2	CASSVQRERTEQFF	TGTGCCAGCAGTGTGCAGCGGGAGCGCACTGAGCAGTTCTTC
TRBJ2-5	few	TRBV4-2	-	CASSQDLLVSETQYF	TGTGCCAGCAGCCAAGATCTGCTAGTCTCGGAGACCCAGTACTTC
TRBJ2-7	once	TRBV5-1	-	CASSLNRGNINDPFGEQYF	TGCGCCAGCAGCTTGAATCGCGGGAATATTAATGACCCCTTTGGGGAGCAGTACTTC
TRBJ1-5	once	TRBV6-1	-	CATHLYSNQPQHF	TGTGCCACCCACCTTTATAGCAATCAGCCCCAGCATTTT
TRBJ2-1	-	TRBV5-4	-	CASSLGVSVYNEQFF	TGTGCCAGCAGCTTGGGGGTGTCTGTTTACAATGAGCAGTTCTTC
TRBJ1-2	-	TRBV5-1	-	CASSLEGDWSYGYTF	TGCGCCAGCAGCTTGGAAGGGGATTGGAGCTATGGCTACACCTTC
TRBJ2-1	-	TRBV11-2	TRBD1	CASSSHRGLVDEQFF	TGTGCCAGCAGCTCCCACAGGGGGTTGGTGGATGAGCAGTTCTTC